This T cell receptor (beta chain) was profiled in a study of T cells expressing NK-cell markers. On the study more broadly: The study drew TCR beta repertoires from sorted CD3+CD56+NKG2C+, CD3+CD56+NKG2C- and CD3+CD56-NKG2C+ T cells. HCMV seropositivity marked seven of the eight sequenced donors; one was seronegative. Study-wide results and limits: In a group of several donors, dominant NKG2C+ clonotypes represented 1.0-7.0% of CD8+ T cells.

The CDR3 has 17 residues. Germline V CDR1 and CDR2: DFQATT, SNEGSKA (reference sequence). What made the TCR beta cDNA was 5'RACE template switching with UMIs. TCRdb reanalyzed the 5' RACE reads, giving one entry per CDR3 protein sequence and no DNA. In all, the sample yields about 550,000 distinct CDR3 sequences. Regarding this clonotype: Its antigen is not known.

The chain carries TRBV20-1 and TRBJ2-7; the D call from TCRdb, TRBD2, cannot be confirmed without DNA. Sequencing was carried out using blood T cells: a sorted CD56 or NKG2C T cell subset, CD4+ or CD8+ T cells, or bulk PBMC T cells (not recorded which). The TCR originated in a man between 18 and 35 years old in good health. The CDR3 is CSARGPSGRVSSYEQYF.